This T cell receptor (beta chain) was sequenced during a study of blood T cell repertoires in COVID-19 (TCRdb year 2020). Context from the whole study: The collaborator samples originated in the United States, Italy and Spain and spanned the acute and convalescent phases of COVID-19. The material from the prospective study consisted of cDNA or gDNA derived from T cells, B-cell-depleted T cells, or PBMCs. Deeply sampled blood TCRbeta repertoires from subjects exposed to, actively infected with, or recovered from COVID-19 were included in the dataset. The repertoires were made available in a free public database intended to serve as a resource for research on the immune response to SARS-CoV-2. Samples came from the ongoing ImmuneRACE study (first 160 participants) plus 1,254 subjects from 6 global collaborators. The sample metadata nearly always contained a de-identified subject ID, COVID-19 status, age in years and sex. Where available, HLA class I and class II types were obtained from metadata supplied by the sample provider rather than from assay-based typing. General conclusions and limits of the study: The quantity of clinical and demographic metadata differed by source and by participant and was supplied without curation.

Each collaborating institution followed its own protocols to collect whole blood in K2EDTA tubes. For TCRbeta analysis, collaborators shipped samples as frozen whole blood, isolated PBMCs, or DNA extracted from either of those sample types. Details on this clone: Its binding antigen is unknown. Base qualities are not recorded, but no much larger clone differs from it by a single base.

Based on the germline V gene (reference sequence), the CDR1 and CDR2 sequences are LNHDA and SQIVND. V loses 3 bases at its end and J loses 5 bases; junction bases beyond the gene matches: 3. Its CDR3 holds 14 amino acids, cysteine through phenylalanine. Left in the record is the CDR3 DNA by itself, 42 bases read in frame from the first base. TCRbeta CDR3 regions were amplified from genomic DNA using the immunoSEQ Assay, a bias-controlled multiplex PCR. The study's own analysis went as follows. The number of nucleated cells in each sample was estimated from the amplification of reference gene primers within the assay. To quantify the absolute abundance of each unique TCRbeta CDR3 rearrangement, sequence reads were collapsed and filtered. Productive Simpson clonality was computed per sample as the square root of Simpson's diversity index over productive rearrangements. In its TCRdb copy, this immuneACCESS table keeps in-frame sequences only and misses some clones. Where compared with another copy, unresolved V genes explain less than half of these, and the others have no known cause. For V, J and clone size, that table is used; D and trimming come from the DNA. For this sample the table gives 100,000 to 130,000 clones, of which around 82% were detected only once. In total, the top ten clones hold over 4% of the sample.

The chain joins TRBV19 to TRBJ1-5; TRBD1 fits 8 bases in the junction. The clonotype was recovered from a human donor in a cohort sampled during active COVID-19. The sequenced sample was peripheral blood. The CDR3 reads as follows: CASSIGQGHQPQHF. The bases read TGTGCCAGTAGTATCGGACAGGGTCATCAGCCCCAGCATTTT.